Following are 4 T cell receptor beta chains from one sample sequenced in a study of blood T cell repertoires in COVID-19. The data were produced by immunoSEQ multiplex PCR, yet TCRdb's version contains in-frame clones alone and is incomplete. The table lists more than 90,000 clones, roughly 84% of them singletons, with 1.3% to 1.5% in the top ten. Sequencing was done on a sample of peripheral blood. These receptors were taken from a man aged 40-49 years with acute or convalescent COVID-19.

The gene calls are TRBV5-1 and TRBJ2-4; D gene uncertain. V was shortened by 2 bases and J by 9 bases, with 18 bases between the two germline ends. The CDR3 contains 15 residues. The germline CDR1 and CDR2 sequences are SGHRS and YFSETQ. This CDR3 is CASSFDSHGMGIQYF. As DNA, the CDR3 is TGCGCCAGCAGCTTTGACTCGCACGGTATGGGCATTCAGTACTTC.

The gene calls are TRBV7-9 and TRBJ1-2; a possible D gene is TRBD1 (5 bases). V lost 4 bases, J lost 6 bases, and 15 bases lay in between. The CDR3 extends over 14 amino acids. Germline V lookup: CDR1 SEHNR, CDR2 FQNEAQ (reference sequence). The CDR3 reads CASSWGPGEDGYTF. The CDR3 coding sequence is TGTGCCAGCAGCTGGGGACCCGGGGAGGATGGCTACACCTTC.

The V gene is TRBV12-2, the J gene TRBJ2-2; whether TRBD2, the table's D call, matches the DNA was not checked. TRBV12-2 is classified as a pseudogene. The CDR3 length is 12 residues. The CDR3 is CAGAGGAGELFF. The CDR3 DNA reads as TGTGCAGGCGCCGGGGGGGCCGGGGAGCTGTTTTTT.

The chain links TRBV3-1 (or the pseudogene TRBV3-2) to TRBJ2-5; no reliable D call. V was cut by 1 base and J by 5 bases, with 8 bases left in between. The CDR3 totals 13 residues. Germline CDR1 is LGHDT and CDR2 is YNNKEL (reference sequence). CDR3 nucleotide sequence: TGTGCCAGCAGCCAAGGGGCCCGGGAGACCCAGTACTTC. This sequence encodes CASSQGARETQYF.